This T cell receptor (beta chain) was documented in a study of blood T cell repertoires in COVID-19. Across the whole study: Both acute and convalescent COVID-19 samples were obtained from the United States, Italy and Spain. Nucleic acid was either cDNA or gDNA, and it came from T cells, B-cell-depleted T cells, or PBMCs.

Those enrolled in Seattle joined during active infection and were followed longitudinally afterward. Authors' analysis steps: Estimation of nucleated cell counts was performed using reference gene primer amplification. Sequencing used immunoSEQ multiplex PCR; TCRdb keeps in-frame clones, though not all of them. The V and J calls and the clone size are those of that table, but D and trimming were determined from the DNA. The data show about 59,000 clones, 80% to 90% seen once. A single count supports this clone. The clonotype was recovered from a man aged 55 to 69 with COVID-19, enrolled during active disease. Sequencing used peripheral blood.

The CDR3 here is CASSYSTTSGSYEQYF. The CDR3 DNA follows: TGTGCCAGCAGTTACTCGACGACTAGCGGGAGCTACGAGCAGTACTTC. The rearrangement joins TRBV6-5 to TRBJ2-7; 12 nucleotides match TRBD2. Germline assignment: CDR1 MNHEY and CDR2 SVGAGI. This CDR3 spans 16 amino acids. With 0 bases clipped from V and 3 bases from J, the junction kept 3 bases outside the gene matches.